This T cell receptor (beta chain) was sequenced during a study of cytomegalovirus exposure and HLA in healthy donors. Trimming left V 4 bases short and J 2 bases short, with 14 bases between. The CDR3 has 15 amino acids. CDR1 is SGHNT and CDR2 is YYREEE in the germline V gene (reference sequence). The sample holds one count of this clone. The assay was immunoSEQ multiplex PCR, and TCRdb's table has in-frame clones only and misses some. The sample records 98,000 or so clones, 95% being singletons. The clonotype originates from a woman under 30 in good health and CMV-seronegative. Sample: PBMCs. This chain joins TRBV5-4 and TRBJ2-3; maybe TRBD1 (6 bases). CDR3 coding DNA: TGTGCCAGCAGCGCCGAACAGGGAGACACAGATACGCAGTATTTT. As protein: CASSAEQGDTDTQYF.